The TCR beta chain described here comes from a study of shared clonotypes between healthy human individuals. Background on the study: Used for every donor were three CD4 naive, three CD4 memory, two CD8 naive and one CD8 memory plate.

This clone was observed once. The table came from immunoSEQ multiplex PCR; TCRdb's copy has only in-frame clones and leaves some out. Of about a million clones listed, approximately 75% are singletons. Germline loops: CDR1 MDHEN, CDR2 SYDVKM. The CDR3 extends over 17 amino acids. V was pared by 2 bases and J by 7 bases, with 21 bases between. The rearrangement links TRBV28 to TRBJ2-1; possible D gene TRBD1, 8 bases. The sequenced material came from memory CD4+ T cells from PBMCs. Subset reported: CD45RA-negative fraction. This TCR was recovered from a man between 18 and 29 years old in good health. Some clones in this sample may be carry-over from other donors' samples. The CDR3 region has the DNA TGTGCCAGCAGTTTAATCTCGTCTGACAGGGGAGGGAATGAGCAGTTCTTC. It is translated as CASSLISSDRGGNEQFF.